A single sample is the source of the 17 T cell receptor beta chains below, sequenced in a study of T cells in Graves' hyperthyroidism and ophthalmopathy. The investigators amplified TCR beta CDR3 regions from RNA transcripts. With the HTBI primer set, the TCR CDR3 went through a first round of RT-PCR. TCRdb re-called the multiplex PCR reads with MiXCR, one entry per CDR3 protein. Of about 580,000 distinct CDR3 sequences listed, around 13% are singletons. What was sequenced was blood. These receptors all stem from a woman aged 30 to 39 with Graves' hyperthyroidism that later progressed to Graves' ophthalmopathy.

A few counts support this clonotype. The chain uses TRBV6-5 and TRBJ2-2; possibly TRBD1 or TRBD2 for D (5 bases each). The ends were cut back, 0 bases at V and 0 bases at J, with 11 bases in the middle. This CDR3 comprises 17 residues. Germline-derived CDR1 and CDR2 are MNHEY and SVGAGI. CDR3 residues: CASSYSRGVANTGELFF. In nucleotides, the CDR3 is TGTGCCAGCAGTTACTCGCGAGGGGTTGCGAACACCGGGGAGCTGTTTTTT.

This clonotype was recorded at least ten times. The rearrangement joins TRBV27 to TRBJ2-5; 16 bases are a match to TRBD2. V lost 5 bases, J lost 0 bases, and 9 bases stayed unmatched. Germline V gene data show CDR1 as MNHEY and CDR2 as SMNVEV (reference sequence). The length of the CDR3 is 19 residues. This chain's CDR3 is CASSPPPGLAGGYQETQYF. CDR3 coding DNA: TGTGCCAGCAGTCCGCCCCCGGGACTAGCGGGAGGGTACCAAGAGACCCAGTACTTC.

The rearrangement joins TRBV6-5 to TRBJ1-1; possibly TRBD1 for D (5 bases). The germline V gene encodes CDR1 MNHEY and CDR2 SVGAGI. The CDR3 has 14 amino acids. The V end was cut by 0 bases, the J end by 5 bases, with 10 bases between. The CDR3 sequence is CASSYSVGETEAFF. For the CDR3, the DNA is TGTGCCAGCAGTTACTCGGTGGGGGAAACTGAAGCTTTCTTT.

Many counts were recorded for this clonotype. In nucleotides, the CDR3 is TGTGCCAGCAGCCCGACAGGGCACAGCTCCTACGAGCAGTACTTC. Translated, it gives CASSPTGHSSYEQYF. V usage is TRBV5-5 and J usage is TRBJ2-7; 7 bases align to TRBD1. The CDR3 covers 15 residues. Germline loops: CDR1 SGHKS, CDR2 YYEKEE (reference sequence). Losses at the gene ends were 4 bases for V and 0 bases for J; bases not matched to a gene: 7. Using reference TRBV5-5 and TRBJ2-7 for the parts outside the CDR3, the full variable domain is DAGVTQSPTHLIKTRGQQVTLRCSPISGHKSVSWYQQVLGQGPQFIFQYYEKEERGRGNFPDRFSARQFPNYSSELNVNALLLGDSALYLCASSPTGHSSYEQYFGPGTRLTVT.

This chain joins TRBV6-1 and TRBJ1-2; perhaps TRBD1 as D (5 bases). Looked up from germline, CDR1 is MNHNS and CDR2 is SASEGT. Trimming shortened V by 7 bases and J by 9 bases, and 15 bases separated the two germline ends. CDR3 length equals 12 residues. In DNA, the CDR3 is TGTGCCAGCACCAATGGGGCCGACCGCTACACCTTC. Amino acid sequence: CASTNGADRYTF.

About this clonotype: Being one base from a much bigger clone, this may be a read error. The chain uses TRBV29-1 and TRBJ2-1; 10 nucleotides match TRBD2. TRBJ2-7 matches the DNA end more closely, so the J call is doubtful. Germline CDR1 and CDR2: SQVTM and ANQGSEA. This CDR3 comprises 16 residues. Written as DNA, the CDR3 is TGCAGCGTGTCATTTAGCGGGAGGAACTCCTACAATGAGCAGTACTTC. This sequence encodes CSVSFSGRNSYNEQYF.

This clonotype occurred a few times. The gene calls are TRBV5-8 and TRBJ2-7; no clear D gene. The length of the CDR3 is 14 residues. Looked up from germline, CDR1 is SGHTS and CDR2 is YDEGEE. Trimming stripped 9 bases from V and 5 bases from J, with 21 bases between. The CDR3 spells CATQLMGMNDEQYF. CDR3 DNA: TGTGCCACCCAGCTTATGGGGATGAACGACGAGCAGTACTTC.

This chain connects TRBV6-4 to TRBJ1-5, with D possibly being TRBD1 (5 bases). V was pared by 8 bases and J by 4 bases, with 21 bases between. The germline gives CDR1 MRHNA, CDR2 SNTAGT. The CDR3 consists of 16 residues. DNA for the CDR3: TGTGCCAGCCCTCCGGGCGGGGGGGTAAGGAATCAGCCCCAGCATTTT. Translation gives CASPPGGGVRNQPQHF.

This clonotype was detected many times. The gene calls are TRBV30 and TRBJ1-1, with TRBD1 as a possible D gene (5 bases). This CDR3 contains 12 residues. Trimming left V 4 bases short and J 1 base short, with 7 bases between. From germline, CDR1 is GTSNPN and CDR2 SVGIG (reference sequence). This CDR3 is CAWTGWNTEAFF. CDR3 bases: TGTGCCTGGACAGGGTGGAACACTGAAGCTTTCTTT.

This clonotype was seen repeatedly, ten times or more. The rearrangement links TRBV5-1 to TRBJ1-1, with D perhaps matching TRBD1 (5 bases). The V gene's germline CDR1 is SGHRS and CDR2 YFSETQ. Trimming removed 4 bases at V and 0 bases at J, with 22 bases between. This CDR3 comprises 18 residues. CDR3 amino acids: CASSPEGQGGPLNTEAFF. As DNA, the CDR3 is TGCGCCAGCAGCCCGGAAGGTCAGGGAGGCCCCTTGAACACTGAAGCTTTCTTT.

This clonotype was recorded many times. The V call is TRBV7-2, the J call TRBJ1-1, with 9 positions matching TRBD1. Germline values: CDR1 SGHTA, CDR2 FQGNSA. The CDR3 spans 15 residues. The V segment lost 7 bases and the J segment 1 base; nucleotides outside the gene matches: 7. CDR3 nucleotide sequence: TGTGCCAGCAACAAACAGGGGGCCGGGAACACTGAAGCTTTCTTT. Protein product: CASNKQGAGNTEAFF.

This clonotype came up many times. The genes are TRBV24-1 and TRBJ2-1, with D possibly matching TRBD1 (5 bases). V lost 4 bases and J 6 bases, leaving 24 bases between the germline ends. Looked up from germline, CDR1 is KGHDR and CDR2 is SFDVKD. The CDR3 is made up of 18 amino acids. The CDR3 protein is CATSDGPSGSPSSNEQFF. The CDR3 DNA sequence: TGTGCCACCAGTGACGGCCCCTCAGGGTCACCTTCGAGCAATGAGCAGTTCTTC.

This clonotype was detected many times. The genes are TRBV20-1 and TRBJ2-1, with no clear D. This CDR3 spans 11 amino acids. V dropped 3 bases and J dropped 8 bases, with 8 bases sitting between them. Germline CDR1 is DFQATT and CDR2 is SNEGSKA (reference sequence). The CDR3 nucleotides read TGCAGTGCTAGGCCACGGGATGAGCAGTTCTTC. Its translation is CSARPRDEQFF.

This clonotype was detected many times. This chain links TRBV13 with TRBJ2-5; D may be TRBD1 or TRBD2 (5 bases each). The CDR3 is 17 residues long. Deletions cut 5 bases from V and 2 bases from J, with 21 bases between. CDR1 and CDR2 from the germline V gene are PRHDT and FYEKMQ (reference sequence). The CDR3 bases are TGTGCCAGCAGCCCTCTCCTCCGGGACGGAGCACAAGAGACCCAGTACTTC. Residues: CASSPLLRDGAQETQYF.

The table lists this clonotype with a few counts. CDR3 sequence reads: CSVGTGLYNEQFF. The CDR3 DNA reads as TGCAGCGTTGGGACAGGGTTGTACAATGAGCAGTTCTTC. The chain couples TRBV29-1 to TRBJ2-1; TRBD1 matches at 8 bases. CDR3 length: 13 residues. The V and J ends lost 4 bases and 4 bases, in that order; junction bases with no gene match: 3. Per germline, CDR1 SQVTM and CDR2 ANQGSEA.

The V and J genes are TRBV18 and TRBJ2-3, with 10 bases matching TRBD2. Trimming removed 1 base from V and 2 bases from J; junction bases left unmatched: 6. Germline V gives CDR1 KGHSH, CDR2 LQKENI. The length of the CDR3 is 17 residues. The CDR3 coding sequence is TGTGCCAGCTCACCACGGCTAGCGGGAGTCCCCACAGATACGCAGTATTTT. It translates to CASSPRLAGVPTDTQYF.

The chain combines TRBV7-3 with TRBJ2-3, with TRBD2 identical over 10 bases. Germline V gives CDR1 SGHTA, CDR2 FQGTGA. J gave up 5 bases and V 2 bases, and 7 bases lay outside the gene matches. The CDR3 runs to 16 residues. The CDR3 sequence is CASSLVGSGRIDTQYF. CDR3 sequence (DNA): TGTGCCAGCAGCTTAGTTGGTAGCGGGAGGATAGATACGCAGTATTTT.